Listed here is a single T cell receptor beta chain. Original handling: Quantification of nucleated cells was approximated via reference gene primer amplification. The repertoire was sequenced with immunoSEQ multiplex PCR; TCRdb's copy has only in-frame clones and lacks some. V, J and clone size are those of that table, while D and trimming were read from the DNA. The table lists tens of thousands of clones, 80% to 90% of them singletons, with under 6.5% in the top ten. V dropped 6 bases and J dropped 8 bases, with 19 bases sitting between them. Per germline, CDR1 ENHRY and CDR2 SYGVKD. This CDR3 region has 14 residues. This sample stems from a study of blood T cell repertoires in COVID-19. Study-wide context: The United States, Italy and Spain were the sources of the acute and convalescent COVID-19 samples. PBMCs, B-cell-depleted T cells, or T cells provided the cDNA or gDNA that made up the material.

Sequences were obtained from peripheral blood. The V and J genes are TRBV10-3 and TRBJ1-1, with TRBD1 as a possible D gene (5 bases). The source is a man aged 50 or older with active COVID-19. The CDR3 here is CAISSGVSGSEAFF. The CDR3 DNA reads TGTGCCATCAGCTCGGGGGTTTCCGGGTCCGAAGCTTTCTTT.